A selection of T cell receptor beta chains follows, all from one sample in a study of T-cell reconstitution after alpha-beta-depleted transplantation in children. TCRdb reanalysed the PCR reads using MiXCR and keeps one entry per CDR3 protein. The sample has 65,000 to 85,000 distinct CDR3 sequences, 11% seen once. The starting material was PBMCs, obtained before TCRalphabeta/CD19-depleted stem cell transplant. The receptor source for this set is a boy aged 5-17 years with acute myeloid leukemia, due to receive a stem cell transplant. CDR3s include the opening cysteine and the closing phenylalanine or tryptophan. Each record gives: clone size, D gene, V gene, J gene, CDR3 protein. D genes are given only for firm matches. Size is stated for part of the rows, as once, few or many counts, or as a class when the clone is expanded.

many,.,TRBV20-1,TRBJ2-2,CSAREGGRAGELFF
many,TRBD1,TRBV5-1,TRBJ1-4,CASGTGGFETNEKLFF
many,.,TRBV5-5,TRBJ2-5,CASSPGAGQETQYF
.,.,TRBV7-9,TRBJ2-1,CASSLANEQFF
few,.,TRBV29-1,TRBJ1-2,CSVETVNYGYTF
many,TRBD1,TRBV12-3/TRBV12-4,TRBJ1-5,CASARSRQGASNQPQHF
.,.,TRBV2,TRBJ2-3,CASSEAPGVDTQYF
many,TRBD2,TRBV18,TRBJ2-3,CASSKPSGRARRSTDTQYF
many,.,TRBV7-2,TRBJ1-1,CASSLRTGYTEAFF
few,TRBD2,TRBV9,TRBJ2-5,CASSVALSAGGWETQYF
many,.,TRBV4-1,TRBJ1-5,CASSPFGEGGNQPQHF
many,TRBD1,TRBV20-1,TRBJ2-5,CSRQGLETQYF
many,TRBD1,TRBV12-3/TRBV12-4,TRBJ2-2,CASRLTGGYTGELFF
few,TRBD2,TRBV25-1,TRBJ2-1,CASIGREGPGEQFF
many,TRBD1,TRBV6-1,TRBJ1-5,CASTLADRGLNQPQHF
.,.,TRBV5-6,TRBJ2-5,CASSSAGLSSMETQYF
.,TRBD2,TRBV9,TRBJ2-6,CASTASTSGRAPGANVLTF
once,.,TRBV6-2/TRBV6-3,TRBJ1-5,CASTQQGGTNQPQHF
many,TRBD2,TRBV27,TRBJ2-1,CASRETGGLVNEQFF
.,TRBD1,TRBV28,TRBJ2-3,CASSPPGTVHTDTQYF
many,.,TRBV29-1,TRBJ2-1,CSVEQITYNEQFF
many,.,TRBV7-2,TRBJ2-7,CASSHSSYEQYF
many,TRBD2,TRBV4-1,TRBJ2-5,CASSQLGLAGARETQYF
few,TRBD2,TRBV12-3/TRBV12-4,TRBJ2-1,CASTLFSGGAGNEQFF
few,TRBD2,TRBV15,TRBJ2-1,CATSRRGGRAVNNEQFF
many,TRBD1,TRBV27,TRBJ2-3,CASSLSDRSTDTQYF
many,TRBD2,TRBV20-1,TRBJ2-1,CSARIAGGQGEQFF
many,.,TRBV27,TRBJ1-5,CASSLLGGQPQHF
.,TRBD2,TRBV11-1,TRBJ2-2,CASSRIGLAGGNTGELFF
many,.,TRBV15,TRBJ1-5,CATSRENQPQHF
many,TRBD2,TRBV3-1,TRBJ2-1,CASSRPEGLAGPNEQFF
many,.,TRBV29-1,TRBJ2-3,CSVQEPPGQVTDTQYF
.,TRBD2,TRBV7-3,TRBJ2-7,CASSLMGTSGNHIYEQYF
many,.,TRBV7-6,TRBJ1-3,CASSLAGRNTIYF
many,TRBD1,TRBV20-1,TRBJ1-2,CSATTGAGGYTF
many,TRBD1,TRBV24-1,TRBJ1-2,CATSDPGTVPPYGYTF
few,TRBD2,TRBV19,TRBJ2-1,CASSAGLAGVSYNEQFF
many,TRBD1,TRBV11-2,TRBJ2-2,CASSPRQGRTGELFF
many,TRBD2,TRBV9,TRBJ2-2,CASSQTSGSPGELFF
many,TRBD2,TRBV5-1,TRBJ2-1,CASSPGLAGEGEQFF
many,.,TRBV4-3,TRBJ2-3,CASSQEGAGARATDTQYF
many,.,TRBV7-6,TRBJ1-6,CASSLDVLTPLHF
few,TRBD1,TRBV7-9,TRBJ1-4,CASSRNRGRGEKLFF
many,.,TRBV6-1,TRBJ2-1,CASSQGAGGNEQFF
few,.,TRBV24-1,TRBJ2-5,CATSGGGFETQYF
many,TRBD1,TRBV6-5,TRBJ2-7,CASSYSSDRGFHEQYF
many,.,TRBV7-6,TRBJ1-1,CASSLAPVNTEAFF
many,.,TRBV7-8,TRBJ2-7,CASSSSSQQYF
many,.,TRBV4-1,TRBJ1-2,CASSQDSLGARGYTF
.,.,TRBV19,TRBJ2-1,CASSFGQGGTYNEQFF
many,TRBD2,TRBV4-1,TRBJ2-1,CASSHYPPGTSARSSYNEQFF
many,.,TRBV12-3/TRBV12-4,TRBJ2-7,CASNQGSYEQYF
few,TRBD2,TRBV9,TRBJ2-1,CASSVGPGGNEQFF
few,.,TRBV5-4,TRBJ2-5,CASGRQLETQYF
.,.,TRBV29-1,TRBJ1-2,CSAWGTSYGYTF